This T cell receptor (beta chain) was identified during a study of kidney transplant recipient with SARS-CoV-2 infection. With regard to this clonotype: Given a much more abundant clone one base away, this may be a read error.

TCRdb redid the calling of the reads with MiXCR, one entry per CDR3 protein. The sample lists about 250,000 distinct CDR3 sequences; around 26% were seen once. The CDR3 length is 12 residues. With 8 bases removed from V and 4 bases from J, the gap between germline ends came to 12 bases. Germline assignment: CDR1 MDHEN and CDR2 SYDVKM. This TCR was sampled from a young adult male patient who had COVID-19 and was a kidney transplant recipient. The T cells may come from the graft donor. The chain has TRBV28 and TRBJ2-7, with D perhaps being TRBD1 or TRBD2 (6 bases each). Sequences were derived from a blood sample, sampled at baseline and between days 110 and 120 from a kidney transplant recipient. The chain's CDR3 is CASAGTRYEQYF. The CDR3 region has the DNA TGTGCCAGCGCGGGGACAAGATACGAGCAGTACTTC. Looking up the rest from reference TRBV28 and TRBJ2-7 gives the full variable domain: DVKVTQSSRYLVKRTGEKVFLECVQDMDHENMFWYRQDPGLGLRLIYFSYDVKMKEKGDIPEGYSVSREKKERFSLILESASTNQTSMYLCASAGTRYEQYFGPGTRLTVT.